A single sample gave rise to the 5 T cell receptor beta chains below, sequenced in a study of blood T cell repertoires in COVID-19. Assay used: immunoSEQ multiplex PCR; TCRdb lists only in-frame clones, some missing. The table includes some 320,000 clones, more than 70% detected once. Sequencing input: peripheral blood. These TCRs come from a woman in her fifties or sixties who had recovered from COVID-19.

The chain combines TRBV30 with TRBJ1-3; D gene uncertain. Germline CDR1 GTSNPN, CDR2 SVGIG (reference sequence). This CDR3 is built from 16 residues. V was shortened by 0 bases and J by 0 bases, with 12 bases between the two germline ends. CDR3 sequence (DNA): TGTGCCTGGAGTGTACCGGTTTGGGCCTCTGGAAACACCATATATTTT. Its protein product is CAWSVPVWASGNTIYF.

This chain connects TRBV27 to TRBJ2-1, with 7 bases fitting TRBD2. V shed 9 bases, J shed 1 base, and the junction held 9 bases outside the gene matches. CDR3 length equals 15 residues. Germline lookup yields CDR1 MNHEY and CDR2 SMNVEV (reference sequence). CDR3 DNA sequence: TGTGCCAGTGCCCCAAGCGGGATGTCCTACAATGAGCAGTTCTTC. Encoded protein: CASAPSGMSYNEQFF.

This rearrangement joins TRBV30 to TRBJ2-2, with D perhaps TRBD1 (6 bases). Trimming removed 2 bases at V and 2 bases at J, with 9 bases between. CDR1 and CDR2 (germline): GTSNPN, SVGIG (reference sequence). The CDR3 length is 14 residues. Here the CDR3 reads CAWSTGYNTGELFF. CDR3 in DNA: TGTGCCTGGAGTACAGGGTACAACACCGGGGAGCTGTTTTTT.

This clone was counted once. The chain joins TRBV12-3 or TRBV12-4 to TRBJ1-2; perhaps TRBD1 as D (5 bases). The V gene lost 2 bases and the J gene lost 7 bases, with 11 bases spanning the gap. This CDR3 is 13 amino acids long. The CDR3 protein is CASSLIEGVGYTF. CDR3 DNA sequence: TGTGCCAGCAGTTTAATCGAAGGGGTTGGCTACACCTTC.

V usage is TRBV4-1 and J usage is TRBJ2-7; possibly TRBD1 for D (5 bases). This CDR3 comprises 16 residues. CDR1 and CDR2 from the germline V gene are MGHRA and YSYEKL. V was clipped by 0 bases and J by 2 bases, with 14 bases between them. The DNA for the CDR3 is TGCGCCAGCAGCCAAGAATTCCTAACAGGCCCCTACGAGCAGTACTTC. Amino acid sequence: CASSQEFLTGPYEQYF.